Below, 14 T cell receptor beta chains from the same sample are listed, as sequenced in a study of vaccination effects on CD4 cells after COVID-19. With more than 9 days of culture completed, CD4+ T cells were isolated. Clones were sequenced by immunoSEQ multiplex PCR, and TCRdb holds only the in-frame ones, with some missing. Among 20,000 to 25,000 clones, less than 75% were seen once, and the ten largest hold 9.5% to 11%. These receptors have no known antigen. Source: CD4+ T cells from PBMCs cultured without peptide, taken before COVID-19 vaccination. These receptors originate from a human donor who received a COVID-19 vaccine.

The chain links TRBV28 to TRBJ2-3; D tentatively fits TRBD1 or TRBD2 (6 bases each). The CDR3 consists of 15 residues. The germline V and J ends were trimmed by 3 bases and 4 bases, with 14 bases remaining between them. CDR1 MDHEN and CDR2 SYDVKM come from the germline V gene. The DNA of the CDR3 is TGTGCCAGCAGTTTCTTGGGGGGCGCCGCAGATACGCAGTATTTT. This encodes CASSFLGGAADTQYF.

V and J are TRBV5-1 and TRBJ1-4; TRBD1 matches at 9 bases. The length of the CDR3 is 15 residues. V trimming: 4 bases; J trimming: 6 bases; junction bases outside the gene matches: 7. CDR1 and CDR2 (germline): SGHRS, YFSETQ. As DNA, the CDR3 is TGCGCCAGCAGCGCATTGGGACAGGGTCATGAAAAACTGTTTTTT. It yields the protein CASSALGQGHEKLFF.

The V and J genes are TRBV3-1 (or the pseudogene TRBV3-2) and TRBJ2-1; perhaps TRBD2 as D (5 bases). This CDR3 region has 12 residues. V was clipped by 3 bases and J by 14 bases, with 14 bases between them. Per germline, CDR1 LGHDT and CDR2 YNNKEL (reference sequence). The CDR3 loop is CASSQQGMREFF. For the CDR3, the DNA is TGTGCCAGCAGCCAGCAAGGTATGAGGGAGTTCTTC.

The count of this clone is one. The chain uses TRBV30 and TRBJ1-3, with 7 bases identical to TRBD1. The CDR3 has 15 amino acids. Germline CDR1 and CDR2: GTSNPN and SVGIG (reference sequence). With 3 bases clipped from V and 0 bases from J, the junction kept 5 bases outside the gene matches. Written as DNA, the CDR3 is TGTGCCTGGAGCCGGACAGGTAACTCTGGAAACACCATATATTTT. It translates to CAWSRTGNSGNTIYF.

Judged by abundance, this clone is medium-sized (0.01 to 0.1%). V gene TRBV12-3 or TRBV12-4 combines with J gene TRBJ2-3; the D is unclear. This CDR3 spans 12 amino acids. V was shortened by 4 bases and J by 4 bases, with 6 bases between the two germline ends. The CDR3 loop reads CASSSRADTQYF. The CDR3 bases are TGTGCCAGCAGTTCCAGAGCAGATACGCAGTATTTT.

V gene TRBV2 combines with J gene TRBJ1-5; D call uncertain. Between the trimmed V and J ends, which lost 8 bases and 0 bases, there was a span of 14 bases. This CDR3 region has 15 residues. The germline gives CDR1 SNHLY, CDR2 FYNNEI. CDR3 sequence reads: CASGLLRNSNQPQHF. The CDR3 DNA reads TGTGCCAGCGGACTACTCAGAAATAGCAATCAGCCCCAGCATTTT.

The chain combines TRBV28 with TRBJ1-2; possibly TRBD1 for D (5 bases). CDR3 size: 13 residues. V was pared by 3 bases and J by 4 bases, with 9 bases between. CDR1 is MDHEN, CDR2 SYDVKM, per germline. CDR3 region: CASSLKGPYGYTF. In DNA form, the CDR3 reads TGTGCCAGCAGTTTGAAGGGACCCTATGGCTACACCTTC.

This clone was recorded once. Mismatch with germline at one junction end may stem from a read error. V gene TRBV7-7 combines with J gene TRBJ2-1; 12 bases are shared with TRBD2. CDR1 is SSHAT, CDR2 FNYEAQ, per germline (reference sequence). CDR3 length equals 16 residues. CDR3 amino acids: CASSSGLAGSYNEQFF. CDR3 sequence (DNA): TGTGCTAGCAGCTCGGGACTAGCGGGCTCCTACAATGAGCAGTTCTTC.

This clone has more than one count but fewer than ten. The chain carries TRBV9 and TRBJ1-6; D is unclear. V was trimmed by 0 bases and J by 9 bases, leaving 10 bases between them. Germline-derived CDR1 and CDR2 are SGDLS and YYNGEE. This CDR3 spans 14 amino acids. The chain's CDR3 is CASSVAVAGSPLHF. As DNA, the CDR3 is TGTGCCAGCAGCGTAGCTGTAGCGGGTTCACCCCTCCACTTT.

The chain joins TRBV5-1 to TRBJ1-1, with D uncertain. Germline V lookup: CDR1 SGHRS, CDR2 YFSETQ. V shed 6 bases and J shed 3 bases, with 15 bases lying between them. This CDR3 comprises 14 residues. The CDR3 DNA sequence: TGCGCCAGCACCCCGTCGGGTGGGGACACTGAAGCTTTCTTT. Residues: CASTPSGGDTEAFF.

V is TRBV21-1 and J is TRBJ1-1; the table's D call, TRBD1, was not checked against the DNA. TRBV21-1 is an annotated pseudogene. The CDR3 is 22 amino acids. Written as DNA, the CDR3 is TGTGCCAGCAGCTCACAACCCGGACGGGACAGGAGCGCAATTATAACGAACACTGAAGCTTTCTTT. As protein: CASSSQPGRDRSAIITNTEAFF.

The rearrangement joins TRBV7-9 to TRBJ1-1; D unclear. Trimming shortened V by 5 bases and J by 3 bases, and 10 bases separated the two germline ends. Germline CDR1 and CDR2: SEHNR and FQNEAQ (reference sequence). The CDR3 length is 13 residues. Here the CDR3 DNA reads TGTGCCAGCAGCCCCGACGGCTACACTGAAGCTTTCTTT. This gives the protein CASSPDGYTEAFF.

This clone appeared a few times. This chain connects TRBV4-3 to TRBJ1-6; 10 bases align to TRBD1. This CDR3 is built from 16 residues. Germline values: CDR1 LGHNA, CDR2 YSLEER. Trimming at V came to 1 base and at J to 8 bases, leaving 5 bases not matched to a gene. This chain's CDR3 is CASSQGPGQGYSPLHF. CDR3 sequence (DNA): TGCGCCAGCAGCCAAGGCCCGGGACAGGGGTATTCACCCCTCCACTTT.

The gene calls are TRBV7-2 and TRBJ2-7, with D possibly matching TRBD2 (5 bases). The germline V and J ends were trimmed by 4 bases and 6 bases, with 22 bases remaining between them. Germline V gene lookup returns CDR1 SGHTA and CDR2 FQGNSA. The CDR3 contains 16 residues. Here the CDR3 reads CASSSPGGRVRSEQYF. The CDR3 DNA reads as TGTGCCAGCAGCTCTCCCGGAGGTAGGGTTCGGTCCGAGCAGTACTTC.